This TCR beta chain is from a study of cytomegalovirus exposure and HLA in healthy donors. Overall study results and limits: In a later analysis, common viral pathogens appeared linked to several of the most significant clusters. The Asian-associated ancestry cluster reportedly had fewer N-insertions than the approximately 690-donor mean in a later analysis.

With V trimmed by 11 bases and J by 7 bases, 15 bases remained unmatched. This CDR3 has 15 amino acids. The V gene's germline CDR1 is SNHLY and CDR2 FYNNEI. With respect to this clone: As yet, its antigen is unknown.

PCR was performed using 60 Vbeta and 13 Jbeta primers. Only in-frame clones appear in the TCRdb table, and some are missing; sequencing was by immunoSEQ multiplex PCR. The sample includes approximately 110,000 clones, less than 75% seen only once; the top ten take around 9.9%. The chain uses TRBV2 and TRBJ1-5; 9 bases are a match to TRBD1. The source of this sequence is a man in his forties in good health and CMV-seropositive. What was sequenced was PBMCs. This CDR3 reads CAGGPGGQGNQPQHF. The CDR3 coding sequence is TGTGCCGGGGGGCCGGGAGGACAGGGGAACCAGCCCCAGCATTTT.